This T cell receptor beta chain was sequenced in a study of regulatory T cells in long-lasting Graves disease (dated by TCRdb to the early 2020s). Regarding the complete study: In the newly diagnosed Graves' disease group, patients had been taking antithyroid drugs for less than 3 months. Peripheral blood TCR sequencing and RNA sequencing compared persistent Graves' disease patients with newly diagnosed Graves' disease patients. The study was registered as a clinical trial and conducted in China. TCR sequencing covered some 13 persistent and approximately 20 newly diagnosed Graves' disease patients, about 35 samples in total. Summary of the overall study and its limitations: Persistent Graves' disease patients showed lower TCR Shannon entropy and fewer highly expanded clones than newly diagnosed patients, suggesting clonal expansion. Only peripheral blood was studied, because thyroid tissue, the primary lesion, was inaccessible. Sequencing and analysis were limited to the TCR beta chain. The small sample size was acknowledged by the authors as a limitation that may reduce accuracy. Patients with persistent disease shared more public clonotypes (roughly 2,900) than newly diagnosed patients did (approximately 970).

In this sample, this clonotype turned up many times. Its antigen is currently not known. Within one base of it there is no much larger clone, and no base qualities were kept. Per the publication, the time point label means: newly diagnosed GD, antithyroid drugs for less than 3 months. For both TCR sequencing and RNA sequencing, RNA was extracted from PBMCs in TRIzol. The diagnosis of Graves' disease was made according to American Thyroid Association guidelines. Patients were recruited from an endocrinology department in Xi'an, China. Each patient gave roughly 10 milliliters of peripheral blood, collected in an EDTA anticoagulant tube. Ficoll Paque Plus density gradient separation was used to isolate PBMCs, and no further T cell sorting was done. RNA quality was checked with an Agilent 2100 Bioanalyzer and agarose gel, and concentration with a NanoDrop 2000. The library was produced with multiplex PCR. This sample was sequenced with an Illumina HiSeq 4000. CDR3 regions were amplified by Arm-PCR with iRepertoire HTBI primers to construct TCR beta libraries. PCR products were gel purified before sequencing. The paper's processing steps were these. Across samples, 62 TRBV and roughly 13 TRBJ segments were identified and used for gene usage analysis of CDR3 amino acid clonotypes. COPE and FqMerger were used to merge filtered high-quality paired reads into contigs. BLAST was used to align contigs to the IMGT TRBV, TRBD and TRBJ reference genes, and CDR3 was defined following IMGT. Any clonotype with a frequency above 0.1% was classified as a highly expanded clone. Shannon entropy was used to measure repertoire diversity, and the Gini coefficient was used to measure V-J evenness. A clonotype found in more than one individual was treated as public. TCRdb applied fastp at Q25 and MiXCR to the public reads, then kept only in-frame beta chains. Each entry is one CDR3 protein sequence, shown with its most common DNA and genes. The V and J calls, along with clone size, are taken from TCRdb and not from the paper's own processing. The sample table shows approximately 540,000 distinct CDR3 sequences, and 12% are seen once. The top ten clonotypes cover roughly 9.3% of the sample.

These data were likewise used in another study, on T cells in Graves' hyperthyroidism and ophthalmopathy. The second paper further reports: Stable Graves' hyperthyroidism was defined as the absence of progression to ophthalmopathy over 18 months of follow-up. Hyperthyroidism patients were newly diagnosed, with disease duration under 2 months, and aged 18 to 65 years. The study excluded patients with uncontrolled infections, other autoimmune diseases, pregnancy or lactation. Diagnoses were based on clinical symptoms, serum thyroxine and TRAb, thyroid ultrasound and orbital computed tomography. For the first round of RT-PCR on the TCR CDR3, the HTBI primer set was used together with the Qiagen OneStep RT-PCR kit. Most expanded thyroid clonotypes (frequency above 0.001) were also detected in blood, a finding suggesting that blood repertoires may reflect thyroid immune responses. In cross-validation, a model built on a 13 V-J signature told ophthalmopathy apart from stable hyperthyroidism with under 90% sensitivity and about 81% specificity, and in testing the same model reached 80%/75%. In validation, the model predicted progression to ophthalmopathy with approximately 69% sensitivity and over 72% specificity, a median of around 6.6 months before onset. A discovery cohort of 95 to 100 patients, about 43 with Graves' ophthalmopathy and under 60 with stable Graves' hyperthyroidism, was used to find distinguishing TCR V-J signatures. An independent validation cohort of 18 to 20 hyperthyroidism patients and over 15 patients who later progressed to ophthalmopathy tested prospective prediction of ophthalmopathy. The 95 to 100 discovery patients were randomly divided into training and test sets at a 7:3 ratio. The study also compared thyroid tissue and blood T-cell repertoires from a handful of Graves' hyperthyroidism patients. After blood sampling, hyperthyroidism patients were treated with methimazole at a starting dose of 30 mg daily, and ophthalmopathy patients were treated with high-dose intravenous methylprednisolone. The libraries were constructed in a second round of multiplex PCR and then size-selected and purified. Paired-end sequencing of the libraries was performed with 100 bp reads on an Illumina HiSeq2000. Raw data were processed with SOAPnuke, discarding reads with adapters, uncalled bases, mean Phred below 15, or no exact constant-primer or identifier match. High-quality paired reads were merged with COPE v1.2.5, and unique nucleotide sequences were defined as clonotypes. MiTCR v1.1 was used to align the clonotypes against IMGT TRBV, TRBD and TRBJ reference segments. The analysis was restricted to V-J combinations with a frequency above 0.0001, which together covered 99.2% of the repertoires. A TCS score was defined as the ratio of F50 (clonal expansion) to E x V (chaos), with BLOSUM62-based TCRdist applied between CDR3 peptides within each V-J. Welch's t-statistics and random forest reduced fewer than 550 V-J features to 10 to 15, which were used in a naive Bayes classifier (R e1071). No statistical method was used to fix the sample size in advance, and group allocation was not hidden from the investigators. The paper reports TCR Vbeta CDR3 sequencing of approximately 140 peripheral blood samples: around 41 ophthalmopathy, over 70 hyperthyroidism and some 17 progressor patients.

This material consisted of peripheral blood mononuclear cells (PBMCs), taken at new diagnosis, from a patient treated with antithyroid drugs. This TCR was sampled from a woman in her thirties with Graves disease. Donor details come from another sample of the same person, matched by shared clones.

The CDR3: CAWSRDRGRNTIYF. The DNA is as follows: TGTGCCTGGAGTCGGGACAGGGGTAGAAACACCATATATTTT. The rearrangement joined TRBV30 to TRBJ1-3; TRBD1 aligns with 10 central bases. The CDR3 runs 14 residues from the cysteine to the phenylalanine. The CDR3 DNA has 42 bases and is translated from base 1. At the junction V is shortened by 2 bases and J by 5 bases; bases outside the gene matches: 3. CDR1 is given as GTSNPN and CDR2 as SVGIG, both from the germline V gene (reference sequence).